This T cell receptor beta chain comes out of a study of T cells in narcolepsy. Across the study: Patients with NT1 or NT2 and healthy control donors were enrolled. Study-wide points: Autoreactive clonotypes reportedly recurred in blood of same and different patients, not controls. Same-patient CSF and blood CD4+ T cell clonotypes included HCRT-specific and TRIB2-specific autoreactive ones.

As to this clone: Its matching antigen is unknown.

CDR1 is PRHDT and CDR2 is FYEKMQ in the germline V gene (reference sequence). This CDR3 spans 16 amino acids. This table comes from immunoSEQ multiplex PCR, and its TCRdb copy is limited to in-frame clones, with some not included. The sample holds 150 to 200 clones, 25% seen once. V is TRBV13 and J is TRBJ1-3; weak D call: TRBD1 (6 bases). The clonotype was recovered from a human donor with narcolepsy. Sequencing was performed on cultured CD4+ T cells from cerebrospinal fluid. The CDR3 spells CVRSLGTPYRGNTIYF. In nucleotides, the CDR3 is TGTGTCAGGAGCTTAGGGACACCCTACCGTGGAAACACCATATATTTT.